One sample yielded the 9 T cell receptor beta chains listed below, sequenced in a study of blood T cell repertoires in COVID-19. TCRdb keeps only in-frame clones here, not all; method: immunoSEQ multiplex PCR. The sample lists more than 200,000 clones; approximately 88% were seen once. The sequencing input was PBMCs or T cells enriched from blood (not recorded which). These TCRs come from a woman aged 25 to 39 who had been exposed to COVID-19.

The chain employs TRBV3-1 (or the pseudogene TRBV3-2) and TRBJ2-7; tentatively, D is TRBD1 (6 bases). The CDR3 spans 14 residues. V lost 5 bases and J lost 2, with 13 bases in between. In germline, CDR1 is LGHDT, CDR2 YNNKEL (reference sequence). The CDR3 coding sequence is TGTGCCAGCAGCTCCCCCGGGACAACCTACGAGCAGTACTTC. Translated, it gives CASSSPGTTYEQYF.

V is TRBV10-3 and J is TRBJ1-1, with TRBD1 as a possible D gene (5 bases). Germline CDR1 and CDR2: ENHRY and SYGVKD. Trimming pared 0 bases from V and 5 bases from J, leaving 7 bases between. CDR3 length equals 13 residues. The CDR3 nucleotides read TGTGCCATCAGTGAGTCGGAGGGGACTGAAGCTTTCTTT. Protein sequence: CAISESEGTEAFF.

This chain joins TRBV9 and TRBJ2-7; D is perhaps TRBD2 (5 bases). CDR1 is SGDLS and CDR2 is YYNGEE in the germline V gene. The V end lost 4 bases, the J end lost 6 bases, and 17 bases lay between the germline ends. The CDR3 contains 14 residues. CDR3 protein: CASSPEGVRGEQYF. DNA of the CDR3: TGTGCCAGCAGCCCTGAGGGAGTCAGAGGCGAGCAGTACTTC.

The rearrangement joins TRBV27 to TRBJ2-1; 7 bases fit TRBD2. The CDR3 loop spans 16 amino acids. J gave up 0 bases and V 6 bases, and 8 bases lay outside the gene matches. Germline V lookup: CDR1 MNHEY, CDR2 SMNVEV (reference sequence). The CDR3 loop is CASSRASGVSYNEQFF. The CDR3 DNA reads TGTGCCAGCAGCCGAGCTAGCGGAGTCTCCTACAATGAGCAGTTCTTC.

The chain joins TRBV9 to TRBJ2-1, with 16 bases fitting TRBD2. The CDR3 sequence is 17 residues long. With 2 bases clipped from V and 7 bases from J, the junction kept 6 bases outside the gene matches. Per the germline V gene, CDR1 is SGDLS and CDR2 is YYNGEE. CDR3 sequence (DNA): TGTGCCAGCAGCGTCTCCGGGACTAGCGGGAGGGGAAATGAGCAGTTCTTC. Its translation is CASSVSGTSGRGNEQFF.

This CDR3 is CASSLSRGPTDTQYF. The CDR3 bases are TGTGCCAGCAGCTTGTCCAGGGGACCCACAGATACGCAGTATTTT. This chain links TRBV7-3 with TRBJ2-3; tentatively, D is TRBD1 (6 bases). The CDR3 consists of 15 residues. V lost 3 bases and J 2 bases, leaving 12 bases between the germline ends. Per germline, CDR1 SGHTA and CDR2 FQGTGA.

The genes are TRBV5-6 and TRBJ1-2; 7 positions agree with TRBD1. This CDR3 is built from 14 residues. The ends lost 4 bases at V and 4 bases at J; junction bases unmatched: 7. CDR1 and CDR2 (germline): SGHDT, YYEEEE. In DNA, the CDR3 is TGTGCCAGCAGCCCACAGGGGCCGGGCTATGGCTACACCTTC. Amino acids: CASSPQGPGYGYTF.

The chain has TRBV3-1 (or the pseudogene TRBV3-2) and TRBJ1-5, with D uncertain. This CDR3 comprises 15 residues. Germline CDR1 LGHDT, CDR2 YNNKEL (reference sequence). Trimming cost V 0 bases and J 4 bases, with 10 bases left between them. The CDR3 bases are TGTGCCAGCAGCCAAGACCCCCGCCTAAATCAGCCCCAGCATTTT. Protein product: CASSQDPRLNQPQHF.

This rearrangement joins TRBV7-2 to TRBJ2-1, with 9 bases lining up with TRBD2. V shed 4 bases and J 2 bases; nucleotides not matched to a gene: 3. The V gene's germline CDR1 is SGHTA and CDR2 FQGNSA. The CDR3 is 15 residues long. This CDR3 reads CASSSGLAPYNEQFF. CDR3 sequence (DNA): TGTGCCAGCAGCTCTGGACTAGCGCCCTACAATGAGCAGTTCTTC.